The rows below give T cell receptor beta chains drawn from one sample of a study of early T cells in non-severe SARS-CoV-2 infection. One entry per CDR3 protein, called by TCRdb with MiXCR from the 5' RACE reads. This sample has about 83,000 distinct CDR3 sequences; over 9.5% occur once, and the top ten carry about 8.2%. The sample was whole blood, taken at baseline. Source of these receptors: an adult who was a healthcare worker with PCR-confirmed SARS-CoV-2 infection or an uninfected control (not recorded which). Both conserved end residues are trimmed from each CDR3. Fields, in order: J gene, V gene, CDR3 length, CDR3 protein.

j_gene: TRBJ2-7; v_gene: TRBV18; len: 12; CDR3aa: ASSHRQGSNEQY
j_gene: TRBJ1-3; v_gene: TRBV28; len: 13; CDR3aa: ASGPSARTGNTIY
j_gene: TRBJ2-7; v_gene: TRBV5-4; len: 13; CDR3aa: ASSLVGVPTYEQY
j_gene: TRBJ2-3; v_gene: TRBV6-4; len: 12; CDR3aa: ASSDGASTDTQY
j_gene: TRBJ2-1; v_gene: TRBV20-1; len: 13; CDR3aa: SASPTLQVYNEQF
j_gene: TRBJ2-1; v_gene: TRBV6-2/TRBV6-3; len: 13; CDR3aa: ASSYKLVTYNEQF
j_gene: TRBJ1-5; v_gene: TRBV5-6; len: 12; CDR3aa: ASSLWFSDQPQH
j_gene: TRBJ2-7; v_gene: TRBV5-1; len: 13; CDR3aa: ASSPGHRDSYEQY
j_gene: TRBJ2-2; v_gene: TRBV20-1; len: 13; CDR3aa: SAVVAGGGTGELF
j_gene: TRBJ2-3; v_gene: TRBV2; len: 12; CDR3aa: ASVAGVFTDTQY
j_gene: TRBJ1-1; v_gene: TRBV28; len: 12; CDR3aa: ASPPGGGNTEAF
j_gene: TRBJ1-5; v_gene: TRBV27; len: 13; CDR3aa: ASSFRGESNQPQH
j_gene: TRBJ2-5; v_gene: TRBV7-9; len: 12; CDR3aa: ASSFLTSSETQY
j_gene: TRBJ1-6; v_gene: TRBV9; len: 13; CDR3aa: ASSVANGYNSPLH
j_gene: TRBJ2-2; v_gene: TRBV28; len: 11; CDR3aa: ASSPINTGELS
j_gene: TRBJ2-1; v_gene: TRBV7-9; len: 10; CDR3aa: ASSSASNEQF
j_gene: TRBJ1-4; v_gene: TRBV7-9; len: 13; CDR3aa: ASSLVGDLDEKLF
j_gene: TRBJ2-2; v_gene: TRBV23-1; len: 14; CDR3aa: ASSPRDSRDTGELF
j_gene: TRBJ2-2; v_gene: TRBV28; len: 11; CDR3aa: ASSSAHTGELF
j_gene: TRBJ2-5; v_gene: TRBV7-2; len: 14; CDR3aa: ASSRRWTSGQETQY
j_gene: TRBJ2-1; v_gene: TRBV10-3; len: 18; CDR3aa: AISDLVGTSGGSSYNEQF
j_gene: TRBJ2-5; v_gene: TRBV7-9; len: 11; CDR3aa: ASSLAFQETQY
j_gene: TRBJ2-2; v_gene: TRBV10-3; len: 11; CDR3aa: AISGLLTGELF
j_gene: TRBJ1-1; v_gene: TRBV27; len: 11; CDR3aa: ASSFMVDTEAF
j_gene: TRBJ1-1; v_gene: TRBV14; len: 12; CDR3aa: ASSQVARTPEAF
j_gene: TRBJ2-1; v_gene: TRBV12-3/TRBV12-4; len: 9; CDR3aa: ASSARAEQF
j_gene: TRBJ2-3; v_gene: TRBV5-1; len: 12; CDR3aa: ASSLAPGIDTQY
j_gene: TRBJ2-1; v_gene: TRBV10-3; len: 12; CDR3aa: AISKQDYNNEQF
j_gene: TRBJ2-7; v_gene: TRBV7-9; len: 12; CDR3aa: ASSLSVSRNEQY
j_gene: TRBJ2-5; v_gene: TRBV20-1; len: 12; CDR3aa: SARVSSYQETQY
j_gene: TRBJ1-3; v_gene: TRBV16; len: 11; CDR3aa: ASSRDSGNTIY
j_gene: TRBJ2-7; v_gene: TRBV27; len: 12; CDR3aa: ASILRQGEYEQY
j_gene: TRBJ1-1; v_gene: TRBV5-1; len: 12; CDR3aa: ASSLIPANTEAF
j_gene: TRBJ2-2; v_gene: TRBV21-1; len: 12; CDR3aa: ASSATGQSGELF
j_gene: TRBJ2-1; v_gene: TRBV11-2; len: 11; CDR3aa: ASTIKGGSKLF
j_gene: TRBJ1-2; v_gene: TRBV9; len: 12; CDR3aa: ASSPDLSNYGYT
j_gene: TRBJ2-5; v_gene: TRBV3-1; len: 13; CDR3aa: ASSQDPAEQETQY
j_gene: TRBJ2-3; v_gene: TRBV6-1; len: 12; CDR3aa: ASSPGRAPDTQY
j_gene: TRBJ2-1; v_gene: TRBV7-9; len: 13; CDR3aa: ASSSRLVLYNEQF